A single sample is the source of the 7 T cell receptor beta chains below, sequenced in a study of CD8 T cells in Susac syndrome. RNA totalling about 0.5 to 1 ug underwent reverse transcription with random hexamers. TCRdb redid the calling of the immunoSEQ multiplex PCR reads with MiXCR, one entry per CDR3 protein. The sample yields approximately 130,000 distinct CDR3 sequences, more than 75% seen once. Sample: CD8+ T cells from PBMCs. These receptors all come from a human donor with multiple sclerosis.

CDR3 nucleotide sequence: TGCAGTGCCGAGGGAACTAGCGGGTTTAGCTCCTACGAGCAGTACTTC. Its translation is CSAEGTSGFSSYEQYF. V is TRBV20-1 and J is TRBJ2-7; TRBD2 matches at 9 bases. This CDR3 spans 16 amino acids. Trimming at V came to 6 bases and at J to 0 bases, leaving 12 bases not matched to a gene. CDR1 is DFQATT and CDR2 is SNEGSKA in the germline V gene (reference sequence).

This clonotype was observed once. The chain combines TRBV19 with TRBJ2-7, with D hard to call. V was trimmed by 5 bases and J by 2 bases, leaving 13 bases between them. This CDR3 is 14 amino acids long. Germline loops: CDR1 LNHDA, CDR2 SQIVND (reference sequence). CDR3 loop: CASSVFSGPYEQYF. CDR3 nucleotides: TGTGCCAGTAGTGTTTTTTCGGGTCCCTACGAGCAGTACTTC. The complete variable domain, with remaining parts taken from reference TRBV19 and TRBJ2-7, reads DGGITQSPKYLFRKEGQNVTLSCEQNLNHDAMYWYRQDPGQGLRLIYYSQIVNDFQKGDIAEGYSVSREKKESFPLTVTSAQKNPTAFYLCASSVFSGPYEQYFGPGTRLTVT.

The chain carries TRBV27 and TRBJ2-7, with TRBD1 as a possible D gene (6 bases). Germline CDR1 and CDR2: MNHEY and SMNVEV (reference sequence). V lost 5 bases, J lost 2 bases, and 13 bases lay in between. The CDR3 length is 14 residues. DNA of the CDR3: TGTGCCAGCAGTATCCCAGACAGGCCCTACGAGCAGTACTTC. It is translated as CASSIPDRPYEQYF.

This chain uses TRBV14 with TRBJ2-7; a possible D gene is TRBD1 (5 bases). The CDR3 has 13 residues. The germline V gene has CDR1 SGHDN and CDR2 FVKESK. The V end lost 1 base, the J end lost 6 bases, and 10 bases lay between the germline ends. The CDR3 nucleotides read TGTGCCAGCAGCCAAGGACAGCTCTCCGAGCAGTACTTC. Amino acid sequence: CASSQGQLSEQYF.

In this sample, this clonotype turned up a few times. V and J are TRBV13 and TRBJ2-5; D is possibly TRBD1 (7 bases). Trimming left V 1 base short and J 4 bases short, with 10 bases between. Germline V CDR1 and CDR2: PRHDT, FYEKMQ (reference sequence). The CDR3 loop spans 14 amino acids. The CDR3 coding sequence is TGTGCCAGCAGCTTAGACAGGGGAGGAGAGACCCAGTACTTC. Residues: CASSLDRGGETQYF. The full variable domain, its missing parts supplied by reference TRBV13 and TRBJ2-5, is AAGVIQSPRHLIKEKRETATLKCYPIPRHDTVYWYQQGPGQDPQFLISFYEKMQSDKGSIPDRFSAQQFSDYHSELNMSSLELGDSALYFCASSLDRGGETQYFGPGTRLLVL.

The chain links TRBV6-5 to TRBJ2-1, with D unresolved. This CDR3 is built from 12 residues. V was clipped by 2 bases and J by 10 bases, with 9 bases between them. Germline V gene lookup returns CDR1 MNHEY and CDR2 SVGAGI. CDR3 nucleotides: TGTGCCAGCAGTTACGGATCGGGCGAGCAGTTCTTC. It translates to CASSYGSGEQFF.

This CDR3 is CASSAWDGEQFF. CDR3 DNA sequence: TGTGCCAGCAGCGCCTGGGACGGTGAGCAGTTCTTC. The chain combines TRBV5-6 with TRBJ2-1; possibly TRBD1 or TRBD2 for D (5 bases each). The germline V and J ends were trimmed by 4 bases and 9 bases, with 11 bases remaining between them. CDR1 and CDR2 from the germline V gene are SGHDT and YYEEEE. The CDR3 consists of 12 residues. Based on the CDR3 plus reference TRBV5-6 and TRBJ2-1, the full variable domain is DAGVTQSPTHLIKTRGQQVTLRCSPKSGHDTVSWYQQALGQGPQFIFQYYEEEERQRGNFPDRFSGHQFPNYSSELNVNALLLGDSALYLCASSAWDGEQFFGPGTRLTVL.